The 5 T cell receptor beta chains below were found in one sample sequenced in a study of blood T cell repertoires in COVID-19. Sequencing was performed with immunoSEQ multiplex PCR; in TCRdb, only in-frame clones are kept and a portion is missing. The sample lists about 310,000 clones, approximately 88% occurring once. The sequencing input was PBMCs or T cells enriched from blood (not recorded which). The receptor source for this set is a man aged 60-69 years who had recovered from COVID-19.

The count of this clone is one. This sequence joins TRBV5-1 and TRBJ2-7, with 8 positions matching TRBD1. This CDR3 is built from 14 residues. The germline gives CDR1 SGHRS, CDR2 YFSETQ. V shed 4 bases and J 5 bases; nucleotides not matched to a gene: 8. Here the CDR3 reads CASSTGGPKHEQYF. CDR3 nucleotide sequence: TGCGCCAGCAGCACAGGGGGACCGAAGCACGAGCAGTACTTC. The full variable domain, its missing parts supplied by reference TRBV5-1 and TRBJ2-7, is KAGVTQTPRYLIKTRGQQVTLSCSPISGHRSVSWYQQTPGQGLQFLFEYFSETQRNKGNFPGRFSGRQFSNSRSEMNVSTLELGDSALYLCASSTGGPKHEQYFGPGTRLTVT.

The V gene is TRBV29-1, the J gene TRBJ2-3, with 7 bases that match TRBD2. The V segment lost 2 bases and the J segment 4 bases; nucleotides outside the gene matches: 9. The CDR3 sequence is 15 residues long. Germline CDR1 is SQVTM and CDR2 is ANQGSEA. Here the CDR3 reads CSVELRGEGSDTQYF. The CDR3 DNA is TGCAGCGTTGAACTGCGCGGGGAGGGCTCAGATACGCAGTATTTT.

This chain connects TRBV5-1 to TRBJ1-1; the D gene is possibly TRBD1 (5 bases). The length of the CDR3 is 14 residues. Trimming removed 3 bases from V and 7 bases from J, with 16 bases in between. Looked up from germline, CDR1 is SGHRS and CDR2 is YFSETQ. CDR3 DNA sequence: TGCGCCAGCAGCTATACCTCCAGGGAAAATGAAGCTTTCTTT. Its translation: CASSYTSRENEAFF.

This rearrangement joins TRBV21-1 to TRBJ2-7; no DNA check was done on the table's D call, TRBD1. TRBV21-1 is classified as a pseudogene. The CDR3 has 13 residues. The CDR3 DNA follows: TGTGCCAGCAGCTCCGATCACACCTACGAGCAGTACTTC. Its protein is CASSSDHTYEQYF.

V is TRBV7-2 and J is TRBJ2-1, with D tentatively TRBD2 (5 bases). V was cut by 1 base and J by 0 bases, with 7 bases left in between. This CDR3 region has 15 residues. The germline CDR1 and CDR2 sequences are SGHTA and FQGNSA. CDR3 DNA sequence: TGTGCCAGCAGCTTAGGAGGGTACTCCTACAATGAGCAGTTCTTC. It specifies CASSLGGYSYNEQFF.